This entry lists 32 T cell receptor beta chains sequenced from one sample in a study of blood T cells in healthy people across ages. PCR was performed a second time for about 7 to 12 cycles using a sample-barcoded 5' primer and a J-beta primer mix. TCRdb recomputed calls from the 5' RACE reads with MiXCR, one row per CDR3 protein. The sample yields around 750,000 distinct CDR3 sequences, 40% to 65% seen once. The sample comprised blood. The receptors shown here come from an elderly man in good health.

This clonotype appeared a few times. The V and J genes are TRBV12-3 or TRBV12-4 and TRBJ2-7, with 8 bases matching TRBD1. The CDR3 loop spans 14 amino acids. Unmatched junction bases numbered 5, after V lost 7 bases and J lost 0 bases. Written as DNA, the CDR3 is TGTGCCAGCAAAGGGACAGGTTCCTCCTACGAGCAGTACTTC. It specifies CASKGTGSSYEQYF.

This sequence joins TRBV27 and TRBJ2-7; TRBD1 matches 8 bases. Germline lookup yields CDR1 MNHEY and CDR2 SMNVEV (reference sequence). J was trimmed by 5 bases and V by 3 bases; bases with no gene match: 6. The CDR3 runs to 14 residues. CDR3 sequence (DNA): TGTGCCAGCAGTTTCGCAGGACAGGGAAACGAGCAGTACTTC. Amino acids: CASSFAGQGNEQYF.

The CDR3 loop reads CASSEGKTGGQPQHF. For the CDR3, the DNA is TGTGCCAGCAGTGAGGGTAAAACAGGGGGCCAGCCCCAGCATTTT. The chain recombines TRBV6-5 with TRBJ1-5, with TRBD1 matching over 9 bases. The trim removed 5 bases at V and 7 bases at J, leaving 9 bases unmatched. The CDR3 has 15 amino acids. Germline V gene sequence: CDR1 MNHEY, CDR2 SVGAGI.

This sequence joins TRBV20-1 and TRBJ2-7; TRBD1 matches 7 bases. Per the germline V gene, CDR1 is DFQATT and CDR2 is SNEGSKA (reference sequence). There are 15 residues in the CDR3. V lost 5 bases and J lost 1; bases outside the gene matches: 11. The DNA for the CDR3 is TGCAGTGCTGGAGTTTGGGACAGTGTATCCTACGAGCAGTACTTC. It yields the protein CSAGVWDSVSYEQYF.

The table lists this clonotype with a few counts. This chain uses TRBV5-1 with TRBJ2-7; D uncertain. Germline-derived CDR1 and CDR2 are SGHRS and YFSETQ. The CDR3 is 14 residues long. V lost 0 bases to trimming and J lost 5 bases, with 12 bases between them. CDR3 sequence: CASSLGNPGNEQYF. CDR3 bases: TGCGCCAGCAGCTTGGGCAATCCAGGCAACGAGCAGTACTTC.

The chain employs TRBV28 and TRBJ1-1, with 7 bases lining up with TRBD1. Germline assignment: CDR1 MDHEN and CDR2 SYDVKM. The J segment lost 6 bases and the V segment lost 6 bases, leaving 10 bases of the junction unmatched. The CDR3 loop spans 14 amino acids. This chain's CDR3 is CASSQGGSSSEAFF. The CDR3 nucleotides read TGTGCCAGCAGCCAAGGGGGCTCCAGCTCTGAAGCTTTCTTT. The full variable domain, in which reference TRBV28 and TRBJ1-1 provide the parts outside the CDR3, is DVKVTQSSRYLVKRTGEKVFLECVQDMDHENMFWYRQDPGLGLRLIYFSYDVKMKEKGDIPEGYSVSREKKERFSLILESASTNQTSMYLCASSQGGSSSEAFFGQGTRLTVV.

V gene TRBV3-1 combines with J gene TRBJ2-7; the D gene is possibly TRBD1 (5 bases). V was pared by 0 bases and J by 3 bases, with 15 bases between. There are 16 residues in the CDR3. CDR1 is LGHDT and CDR2 is YNNKEL in the germline V gene (reference sequence). The chain's CDR3 is CASSQDQARAFYEQYF. The CDR3 DNA is TGTGCCAGCAGCCAAGACCAGGCCAGGGCCTTCTACGAGCAGTACTTC.

The rearrangement joins TRBV6-5 to TRBJ1-2; D is uncertain. The CDR3 runs to 14 residues. Germline V gene lookup returns CDR1 MNHEY and CDR2 SVGAGI. Trimming left V 3 bases short and J 6 bases short, with 14 bases between. The CDR3 nucleotides read TGTGCCAGCAGTTATGGAGGCACCACCAATGGCTACACCTTC. It encodes CASSYGGTTNGYTF.

V is TRBV6-5 and J is TRBJ2-1, with TRBD2 matching over 11 bases. This CDR3 contains 15 residues. Germline V lookup: CDR1 MNHEY, CDR2 SVGAGI. J lost 7 bases, V lost 0 bases, and 2 bases had no gene match. The CDR3 reads CASSYSSGRVNEQFF. The CDR3 bases are TGTGCCAGCAGTTACTCTAGCGGGAGGGTGAATGAGCAGTTCTTC.

V usage is TRBV3-1 and J usage is TRBJ2-3; D remains unclear. The V gene's germline CDR1 is LGHDT and CDR2 YNNKEL (reference sequence). V was pared by 4 bases and J by 4 bases, with 6 bases between. This CDR3 region has 12 residues. This CDR3 reads CASSRMADTQYF. CDR3 nucleotide sequence: TGTGCCAGCAGCCGTATGGCAGATACGCAGTATTTT.

The chain links TRBV21-1 to TRBJ2-3; TRBD1 was called by the table and not checked on the DNA. TRBV21-1 is marked as a pseudogene. The CDR3 totals 15 residues. The CDR3 DNA reads as TGTGCCAGCAGCCCGGAAGAACACCCGGGGAACTCAGCGTATTTT. Amino acids: CASSPEEHPGNSAYF.

The chain's CDR3 is CASRKGQSTTNEKLFF. The CDR3 DNA reads as TGTGCCAGCAGGAAGGGACAGAGTACAACTAATGAAAAACTGTTTTTT. V and J are TRBV7-3 and TRBJ1-4; the match to TRBD1 covers 7 bases. Germline V gene lookup returns CDR1 SGHTA and CDR2 FQGTGA. The CDR3 spans 16 residues. V trimming: 6 bases; J trimming: 0 bases; junction bases outside the gene matches: 7.

This clonotype came up a few times. This chain connects TRBV20-1 to TRBJ2-1; 8 positions agree with TRBD2. With 6 bases clipped from V and 2 bases from J, the junction kept 6 bases outside the gene matches. The CDR3 contains 14 residues. From germline, CDR1 is DFQATT and CDR2 SNEGSKA (reference sequence). The CDR3 bases are TGCAGTGCCAGTCGGGAGGGCCCCTACAATGAGCAGTTCTTC. Translated: CSASREGPYNEQFF.

This clonotype has a count of ten or more. The chain has TRBV3-1 and TRBJ2-3; 13 bases map to TRBD2. Per germline, CDR1 LGHDT and CDR2 YNNKEL (reference sequence). V trimming: 1 base; J trimming: 3 bases; junction bases outside the gene matches: 1. The CDR3 length is 16 residues. This CDR3 reads CASSQGLAGGTDTQYF. CDR3 bases: TGTGCCAGCAGCCAAGGACTAGCGGGAGGTACAGATACGCAGTATTTT.

This chain joins TRBV6-1 and TRBJ1-5; D uncertain. CDR1 is MNHNS, CDR2 SASEGT, per germline. CDR3 size: 13 residues. V lost 1 base to trimming and J lost 7 bases, with 8 bases between them. CDR3 residues: CASSEGLIQPQHF. CDR3 sequence (DNA): TGTGCCAGCAGTGAAGGGCTTATACAGCCCCAGCATTTT.

The V and J genes are TRBV20-1 and TRBJ2-1; 9 bases are a match to TRBD2. With 3 bases clipped from V and 7 bases from J, the junction kept 10 bases outside the gene matches. The V gene's germline CDR1 is DFQATT and CDR2 SNEGSKA (reference sequence). This CDR3 is built from 15 residues. The DNA for the CDR3 is TGCAGTGCTAGGCGGATGGCGGGAGGGCAGAATGAGCAGTTCTTC. Translation: CSARRMAGGQNEQFF.

V gene TRBV3-1 combines with J gene TRBJ2-1; D ambiguous. This CDR3 is 13 amino acids long. The V gene lost 6 bases and the J gene lost 6 bases, with 12 bases spanning the gap. Germline CDR1 LGHDT, CDR2 YNNKEL (reference sequence). Here the CDR3 reads CASSPDSVNEQFF. The CDR3 bases are TGTGCCAGCAGTCCCGACTCAGTCAATGAGCAGTTCTTC.

The chain joins TRBV6-5 to TRBJ1-2; TRBD1 might be the D (6 bases). Germline CDR1 MNHEY, CDR2 SVGAGI. V dropped 2 bases and J dropped 6 bases, with 13 bases sitting between them. The CDR3 is made up of 14 amino acids. DNA of the CDR3: TGTGCCAGCAGTTACGCACAGGGTCACCATGGCTACACCTTC. Translating gives CASSYAQGHHGYTF.

The genes are TRBV29-1 and TRBJ1-2; D possibly corresponds to TRBD1 (5 bases). CDR3 length equals 12 residues. With 5 bases removed from V and 7 bases from J, the gap between germline ends came to 14 bases. Germline V lookup: CDR1 SQVTM, CDR2 ANQGSEA. CDR3 amino acids: CSVNPRGLGYTF. CDR3 bases: TGCAGCGTTAATCCTAGGGGCCTTGGCTACACCTTC.

J is TRBJ2-1 and V is TRBV5-1; D may be TRBD2 (5 bases). Trimming took off 2 bases at V and 7 bases at J, with 7 bases between the two ends. Germline-derived CDR1 and CDR2 are SGHRS and YFSETQ. This CDR3 is 12 amino acids long. CDR3 DNA: TGCGCCAGCAGCTTTAGCGCGAATGAGCAGTTCTTC. Its translation is CASSFSANEQFF.

A few counts support this clonotype. The chain links TRBV7-9 to TRBJ1-5; D call uncertain. CDR1 is SEHNR, CDR2 FQNEAQ, per germline (reference sequence). This CDR3 has 15 amino acids. Deletions cut 0 bases from V and 5 bases from J, with 11 bases between. Written as DNA, the CDR3 is TGTGCCAGCAGCTTAGCTGGACGGACTTATCAGCCCCAGCATTTT. Protein sequence: CASSLAGRTYQPQHF.

The chain couples TRBV13 to TRBJ1-5, with D uncertain. The V and J ends lost 1 base and 10 bases respectively, with 8 bases between them. Germline CDR1 reads PRHDT; CDR2 reads FYEKMQ (reference sequence). The CDR3 is 12 amino acids. The CDR3 DNA reads TGTGCCAGCAGCTTAGATACGGGTCCCCAGCATTTT. Translated, it gives CASSLDTGPQHF.

Only one count was recorded for this clonotype. This chain connects TRBV6-1 to TRBJ2-7; 7 positions agree with TRBD2. V lost 6 bases to trimming and J lost 3 bases; unmatched junction nucleotides: 11. The CDR3 runs 15 residues. The V gene's germline CDR1 is MNHNS and CDR2 SASEGT. In DNA, the CDR3 is TGTGCCAGCAGGACCTCGAGAGCGGGAAGCTACGAGCAGTACTTC. It specifies CASRTSRAGSYEQYF.

This clonotype was counted only a few times. This chain uses TRBV7-8 with TRBJ2-3, with TRBD1 as a possible D gene (5 bases). Trimming took 4 bases from V and 1 from J, leaving 21 bases between them. CDR1 and CDR2 (germline): SGHVS, FQNEAQ. This CDR3 has 18 residues. CDR3 DNA: TGTGCCAGCAGCTCAGACCCACCTGGGGCACTCGGCACAGATACGCAGTATTTT. This codes for CASSSDPPGALGTDTQYF.

The genes are TRBV6-5 and TRBJ2-5, with D uncertain. V lost 4 bases and J 1 base, leaving 7 bases between the germline ends. Germline V gives CDR1 MNHEY, CDR2 SVGAGI. This CDR3 has 13 residues. The CDR3 nucleotides read TGTGCCAGCAGTTTGAAGGCCCAAGAGACCCAGTACTTC. This encodes CASSLKAQETQYF.

The gene calls are TRBV29-1 and TRBJ2-3; D unresolved. The V gene lost 8 bases and the J gene lost 2 bases, with 11 bases spanning the gap. The germline gives CDR1 SQVTM, CDR2 ANQGSEA. The CDR3 spans 12 residues. Here the CDR3 reads CSSDLSTDTQYF. In DNA form, the CDR3 reads TGCAGCTCCGACCTCTCCACAGATACGCAGTATTTT.

The chain recombines TRBV12-3 or TRBV12-4 with TRBJ1-1; D might be TRBD1 (6 bases). V was clipped by 7 bases and J by 4 bases, with 16 bases between them. CDR3 size: 14 residues. CDR3 nucleotides: TGTGCCAGCACCTCGGGGGGGGCGCCCACTGAAGCTTTCTTT. Its translation is CASTSGGAPTEAFF.

The chain links TRBV29-1 to TRBJ2-4; D is possibly TRBD1 or TRBD2 (6 bases each). This CDR3 region has 12 residues. Per the germline V gene, CDR1 is SQVTM and CDR2 is ANQGSEA. Trimming stripped 7 bases from V and 10 bases from J, with 17 bases between. In DNA, the CDR3 is TGCAGCGGAAGGGGGGTTAAGGAGATTCAGTACTTC. Its protein product is CSGRGVKEIQYF.

V usage is TRBV5-1 and J usage is TRBJ2-7; 8 positions agree with TRBD1. CDR1 and CDR2 from the germline V gene are SGHRS and YFSETQ. The CDR3 sequence is 15 residues long. The trim removed 4 bases at V and 4 bases at J, leaving 10 bases unmatched. The CDR3 DNA reads TGCGCCAGCAGCCTGGAAGGGGGACAGGATTACGAGCAGTACTTC. It specifies CASSLEGGQDYEQYF.

This clonotype appeared once. This chain joins TRBV20-1 and TRBJ2-3; the match to TRBD2 covers 7 bases. The trim removed 1 base at V and 10 bases at J, leaving 11 bases unmatched. The CDR3 has 14 amino acids. The germline V gene encodes CDR1 DFQATT and CDR2 SNEGSKA (reference sequence). The chain's CDR3 is CSARAPSGEFAQYF. The CDR3 DNA reads as TGCAGTGCTAGAGCCCCGAGCGGGGAGTTTGCGCAGTATTTT.

This clonotype was detected only a few times. This sequence joins TRBV20-1 and TRBJ2-1; D is ambiguous. Germline V lookup: CDR1 DFQATT, CDR2 SNEGSKA (reference sequence). The germline V and J ends were trimmed by 8 bases and 5 bases, with 16 bases remaining between them. This CDR3 spans 13 amino acids. DNA of the CDR3: TGCAGTTCGATATTGGACGGAGACAATGAGCAGTTCTTC. The encoded protein is CSSILDGDNEQFF.

The gene calls are TRBV5-1 and TRBJ2-2; 9 bases line up with TRBD1. CDR1 and CDR2 from the germline V gene are SGHRS and YFSETQ. After removal of 4 bases from V and 4 bases from J, the junction contained 11 bases not matched to a gene. The CDR3 runs 17 residues. The chain's CDR3 is CASSTGQGGPGTGELFF. CDR3 coding DNA: TGCGCCAGCAGCACGGGACAGGGCGGCCCAGGCACCGGGGAGCTGTTTTTT.